A selection of T cell receptor beta chains follows, all from one sample in a study of cytomegalovirus exposure and HLA in healthy donors. Assay: immunoSEQ multiplex PCR; the TCRdb copy retains only in-frame clones and omits some. The sample shows around 170,000 clones, 80% of them seen only once. Sequenced input: PBMCs. These TCRs come from a man aged 40-49 years in good health and CMV-seropositive. CDR3s include the opening cysteine and the closing phenylalanine or tryptophan.

V gene,CDR3 length,CDR3 protein
TRBV27,14,CATRGPTSTDTQYF
TRBV18,16,CASSPLGRASSYEQYF
TRBV5-1,14,CASSLQGPNTEAFF
TRBV30,15,CAWSVRAAASYEQYF
TRBV4-3,17,CASSQFIAGGPQETQYF
TRBV6-6,14,CASSYQDSNQPQHF
TRBV7-2,13,CASRLAASYEQYF
TRBV19,15,CASSIRSAVYNEQFF
TRBV25-1,14,CASSDRGLGSPLHF
TRBV4-3,16,CASSQDRAGLTETQYF
TRBV25-1,16,CASSPRGSLAGNTIYF
TRBV15,14,CATSGQAQGYGYTF
TRBV7-7,16,CASSQGLAGVQETQYF
TRBV27,16,CASSLWERGRRGTQYF
TRBV5-5,12,CASSYRAYEQYF
TRBV6-5,13,CASSQTGPYEQYF
TRBV27,11,CASSSSYTQYF
TRBV6-5,14,CASSLSGAGEKLFF
TRBV7-9,14,CASSLGTASYGYTF
TRBV25-1,15,CASSDRGATSYEQYF
TRBV6-6,15,CASSYTGQGFSEQYF
TRBV4-2,16,CASSQSSGGDTYEQYF
TRBV4-1,16,CASSQEIGGADNEQFF
TRBV6-6,15,CASSLTGGSGNTIYF
TRBV6-8,15,CASSYVGQGRYEQYF
TRBV30,13,CAWSVVVNTEAFF
TRBV28,12,CASSSTANEQFF
TRBV5-1,15,CASSPSGGTGETQYF
TRBV6-1,11,CASTRSGTHYF
TRBV6-4,13,CASSRRGTDTQYF
TRBV28,18,CASSPFPQDRERTGELFF
TRBV18,14,CASSPPSRELEQYF
TRBV5-1,13,CASSLGQGGGYTF
TRBV30,13,CAWRTGGVETQYF
TRBV30,16,CAWSRDRAVVTDTQYF
TRBV18,14,CASSPPGTGEGYTF
TRBV6-1,15,CASSEQAGWNQPQHF
TRBV9,12,CASSVEQGIQYF
TRBV7-2,14,CASSLDRGGYGYTF
TRBV4-3,18,CASSPREGAGGFTGELFF
TRBV7-6,13,CASSTPGDTEAFF
TRBV4-3,15,CASSQEGGAHYEQFF
TRBV4-3,14,CASSHDSETYEQYF
TRBV2,14,CASILAGGYNEQFF
TRBV28,13,CASSSTGNYEQYF
TRBV27,13,CASSDRGLQPQHF
TRBV2,15,CASTGGLTTYNEQFF